This T cell receptor beta chain is drawn from a study of blood T cell repertoires in COVID-19. By proportion, this clone is medium-sized. Participant-given clinical history determined each cohort assignment. Profiled with immunoSEQ multiplex PCR; TCRdb holds only in-frame clones, not every one. The data contain 220,000 or so clones, 84% of them singletons. Germline values: CDR1 MNHEY, CDR2 SMNVEV (reference sequence). CDR3 size: 16 residues. Trimming took 2 bases from V and 5 from J, leaving 16 bases between them. The sequence was obtained from a woman aged 40 to 55 who had recovered from COVID-19. Sequencing input: PBMCs or T cells enriched from blood (not recorded which). The rearrangement links TRBV27 to TRBJ2-1, with D tentatively TRBD2 (6 bases). The CDR3 reads CASSLPAGPWDNEQFF. CDR3 DNA: TGTGCCAGCAGTTTACCAGCGGGCCCGTGGGACAATGAGCAGTTCTTC.